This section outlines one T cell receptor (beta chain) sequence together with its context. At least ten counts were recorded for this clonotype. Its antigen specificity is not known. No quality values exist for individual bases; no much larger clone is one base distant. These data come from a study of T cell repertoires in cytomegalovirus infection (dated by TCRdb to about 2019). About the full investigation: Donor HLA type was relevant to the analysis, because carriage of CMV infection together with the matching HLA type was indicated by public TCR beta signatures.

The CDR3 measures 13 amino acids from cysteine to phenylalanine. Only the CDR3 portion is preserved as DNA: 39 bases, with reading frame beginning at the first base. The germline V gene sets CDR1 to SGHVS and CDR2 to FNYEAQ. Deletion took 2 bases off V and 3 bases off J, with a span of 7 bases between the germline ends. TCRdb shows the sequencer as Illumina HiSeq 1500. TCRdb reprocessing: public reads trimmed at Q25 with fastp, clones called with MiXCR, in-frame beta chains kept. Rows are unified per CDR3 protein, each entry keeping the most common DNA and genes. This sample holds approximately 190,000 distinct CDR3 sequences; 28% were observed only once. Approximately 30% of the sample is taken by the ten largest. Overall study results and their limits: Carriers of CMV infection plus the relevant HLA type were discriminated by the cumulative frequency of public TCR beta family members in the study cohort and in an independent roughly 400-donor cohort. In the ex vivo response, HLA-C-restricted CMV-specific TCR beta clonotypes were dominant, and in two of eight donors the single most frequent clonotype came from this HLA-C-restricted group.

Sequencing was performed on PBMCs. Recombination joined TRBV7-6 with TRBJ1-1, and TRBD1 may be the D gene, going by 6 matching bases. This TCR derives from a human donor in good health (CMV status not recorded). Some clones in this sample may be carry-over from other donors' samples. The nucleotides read TGTGCCAGCAGCTTAACAGGGTACACTGAAGCTTTCTTT. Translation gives CASSLTGYTEAFF. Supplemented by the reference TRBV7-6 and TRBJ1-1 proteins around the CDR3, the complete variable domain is GAGVSQSPRYKVTKRGQDVALRCDPISGHVSLYWYRQALGQGPEFLTYFNYEAQQDKSGLPNDRFSAERPEGSISTLTIQRTEQRDSAMYRCASSLTGYTEAFFGQGTRLTVV.